One and the same sample provided the 15 T cell receptor beta chains below, sequenced in a study of blood T cell repertoires in COVID-19. Clones were read by immunoSEQ multiplex PCR, and TCRdb kept only the in-frame ones, dropping some. The repertoire has about 230,000 clones, 65% to 90% of them found once; the top ten carry roughly 1.4%. The sample consisted of peripheral blood. The source is a woman between 35 and 50 years old who had recovered from COVID-19.

This chain connects TRBV15 to TRBJ2-7; D remains unclear. The CDR3 extends over 13 amino acids. Germline V gene lookup returns CDR1 LNHNV and CDR2 YYDKDF (reference sequence). V was clipped by 0 bases and J by 3 bases, with 6 bases between them. CDR3 protein: CATSRDSGYEQYF. The CDR3 DNA reads TGTGCCACCAGCAGAGATTCGGGCTACGAGCAGTACTTC.

The CDR3 is CASSRGLAGKLYNEQFF. CDR3 nucleotide sequence: TGTGCCAGCAGCAGAGGGTTAGCGGGGAAGCTATACAATGAGCAGTTCTTC. The rearrangement links TRBV7-8 to TRBJ2-1, with 8 nucleotides matching TRBD2. CDR1 is SGHVS, CDR2 FQNEAQ, per germline. The V segment lost 5 bases and the J segment 4 bases; nucleotides outside the gene matches: 13. This CDR3 region has 17 residues. Combining the CDR3 with reference TRBV7-8 and TRBJ2-1 gives the whole variable domain GAGVSQSPRYKVAKRGQDVALRCDPISGHVSLFWYQQALGQGPEFLTYFQNEAQLDKSGLPSDRFFAERPEGSVSTLKIQRTQQEDSAVYLCASSRGLAGKLYNEQFFGPGTRLTVL.

The V gene is TRBV19, the J gene TRBJ1-2; D remains ambiguous. CDR1 and CDR2 from the germline V gene are LNHDA and SQIVND (reference sequence). The CDR3 covers 12 residues. Trimming took 2 bases from V and 7 from J, leaving 8 bases between them. The CDR3 DNA follows: TGTGCCAGTAGTATAATCGGGGTTGGCTACACCTTC. Protein product: CASSIIGVGYTF.

This chain connects TRBV7-2 to TRBJ2-1, with TRBD2 identical over 11 bases. CDR1 is SGHTA, CDR2 FQGNSA, per germline. J was trimmed by 4 bases and V by 5 bases; bases with no gene match: 4. This CDR3 has 15 residues. The CDR3 nucleotides read TGTGCCAGCAGCCCCCTAGCGGGGGGTTACAATGAGCAGTTCTTC. This gives the protein CASSPLAGGYNEQFF.

The gene calls are TRBV2 and TRBJ1-2, with 9 bases lining up with TRBD1. Per the germline V gene, CDR1 is SNHLY and CDR2 is FYNNEI. The ends lost 8 bases at V and 2 bases at J; junction bases unmatched: 6. This CDR3 has 14 residues. CDR3 in amino acids: CASDSGTGNYGYTF. The CDR3 nucleotides read TGTGCCAGCGATTCGGGGACAGGGAACTATGGCTACACCTTC.

This clone came up a few times. The chain recombines TRBV7-9 with TRBJ1-5; no clear D gene. V was cut by 5 bases and J by 0 bases, with 5 bases left in between. CDR3 length equals 13 residues. Germline lookup yields CDR1 SEHNR and CDR2 FQNEAQ (reference sequence). In DNA form, the CDR3 reads TGTGCCAGCAGCGTAAATAGCAATCAGCCCCAGCATTTT. This codes for CASSVNSNQPQHF.

This rearrangement joins TRBV10-3 to TRBJ1-1, with D maybe TRBD1 (5 bases). V lost 6 bases and J lost 3, with 11 bases in between. The CDR3 is 13 amino acids. Germline lookup yields CDR1 ENHRY and CDR2 SYGVKD. The CDR3 nucleotides read TGTGCCATCAGGACGACAGCAGACACTGAAGCTTTCTTT. Translating it yields CAIRTTADTEAFF.

The chain combines TRBV7-2 with TRBJ1-5; the D is unclear. CDR3 length: 13 amino acids. Trimming cost V 4 bases and J 3 bases, with 7 bases left between them. CDR1 and CDR2 from the germline V gene are SGHTA and FQGNSA. The CDR3 DNA reads as TGTGCCAGCAGCTCCCGGGTCAATCAGCCCCAGCATTTT. This translates into CASSSRVNQPQHF.

This clone occurred a few times. The CDR3 loop is CASSPNRGGAGDSYEQYF. The CDR3 DNA reads TGTGCCAGCAGTCCTAACCGGGGGGGCGCCGGGGATTCTTACGAGCAGTACTTC. The rearrangement uses TRBV27 and TRBJ2-7; 8 bases map to TRBD2. Germline V gene lookup returns CDR1 MNHEY and CDR2 SMNVEV (reference sequence). The CDR3 spans 18 residues. With V trimmed by 5 bases and J by 4 bases, 19 bases remained unmatched.

V gene TRBV7-2 combines with J gene TRBJ2-7; 7 nucleotides align to TRBD2. V was pared by 4 bases and J by 4 bases, with 10 bases of the junction left unmatched. Germline V gene data show CDR1 as SGHTA and CDR2 as FQGNSA. This CDR3 is built from 15 residues. The CDR3 is CASSSAGGVVYEQYF. In nucleotides, the CDR3 is TGTGCCAGCAGCTCGGCTGGGGGGGTGGTTTACGAGCAGTACTTC.

This clone was observed a handful of times. The chain carries TRBV6-1 and TRBJ1-5, with no clear D. The CDR3 has 12 residues. Trimming pared 5 bases from V and 7 bases from J, leaving 9 bases between. Germline V CDR1 and CDR2: MNHNS, SASEGT. CDR3: CASSQTAQPQHF. The CDR3 DNA follows: TGTGCCAGCAGTCAAACCGCGCAGCCCCAGCATTTT.

The V call is TRBV4-1, the J call TRBJ1-5; D is unclear. Trimming left V 0 bases short and J 2 bases short, with 11 bases between. CDR1 and CDR2 from the germline V gene are MGHRA and YSYEKL. This CDR3 is built from 16 residues. The CDR3, as DNA: TGCGCCAGCAGCCAAGATGGAGGTCTCGGCAATCAGCCCCAGCATTTT. As protein: CASSQDGGLGNQPQHF.

In this sample, this clone turned up a few times. In nucleotides, the CDR3 is TGTGCCAGCAGCGTCCAGGGGAACTCTGGAAACACCATATATTTT. It yields the protein CASSVQGNSGNTIYF. The gene calls are TRBV9 and TRBJ1-3, with D possibly matching TRBD1 (6 bases). CDR1 is SGDLS and CDR2 is YYNGEE in the germline V gene. The CDR3 is made up of 15 amino acids. The ends were cut back, 2 bases at V and 0 bases at J, with 9 bases in the middle.

This rearrangement joins TRBV7-2 to TRBJ1-3; perhaps TRBD1 as D (6 bases). The CDR3 extends over 13 amino acids. Germline CDR1 and CDR2: SGHTA and FQGNSA. Trimming pared 8 bases from V and 4 bases from J, leaving 12 bases between. The DNA of the CDR3 is TGTGCCAGCCGCCGGGACAACGGAAACACCATATATTTT. Translating gives CASRRDNGNTIYF.

The rearrangement uses TRBV27 and TRBJ2-1; 11 positions agree with TRBD2. V shed 5 bases and J 6 bases; nucleotides not matched to a gene: 12. Germline CDR1 and CDR2: MNHEY and SMNVEV (reference sequence). This CDR3 region has 17 residues. The CDR3 DNA reads as TGTGCCAGCAGTCCTTTACTAGCGGGGGATATGGGCAATGAGCAGTTCTTC. It is translated as CASSPLLAGDMGNEQFF.